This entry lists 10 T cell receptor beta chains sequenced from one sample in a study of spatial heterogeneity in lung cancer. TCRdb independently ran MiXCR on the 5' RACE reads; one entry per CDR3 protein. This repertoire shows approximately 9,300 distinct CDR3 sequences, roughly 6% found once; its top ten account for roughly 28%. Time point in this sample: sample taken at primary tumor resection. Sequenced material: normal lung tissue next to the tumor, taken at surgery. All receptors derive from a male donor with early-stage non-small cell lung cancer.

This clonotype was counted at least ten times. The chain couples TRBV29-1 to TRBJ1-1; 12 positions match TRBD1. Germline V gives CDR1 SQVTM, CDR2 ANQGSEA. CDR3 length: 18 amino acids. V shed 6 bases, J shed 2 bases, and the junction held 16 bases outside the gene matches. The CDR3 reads CSVLLEGQGAFFNTEAFF. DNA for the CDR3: TGCAGCGTCCTACTGGAGGGACAGGGGGCGTTTTTCAACACTGAAGCTTTCTTT. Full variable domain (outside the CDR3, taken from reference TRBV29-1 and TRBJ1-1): SAVISQKPSRDICQRGTSLTIQCQVDSQVTMMFWYRQQPGQSLTLIATANQGSEATYESGFVIDKFPISRPNLTFSTLTVSNMSPEDSSIYLCSVLLEGQGAFFNTEAFFGQGTRLTVV.

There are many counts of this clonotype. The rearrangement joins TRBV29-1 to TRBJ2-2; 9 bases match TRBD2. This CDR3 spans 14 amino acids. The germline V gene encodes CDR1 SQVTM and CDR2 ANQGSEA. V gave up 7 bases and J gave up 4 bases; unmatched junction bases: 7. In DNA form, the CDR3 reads TGCAGCGCAGATAGCGGGAGAGGCACCGGGGAGCTGTTTTTT. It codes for CSADSGRGTGELFF.

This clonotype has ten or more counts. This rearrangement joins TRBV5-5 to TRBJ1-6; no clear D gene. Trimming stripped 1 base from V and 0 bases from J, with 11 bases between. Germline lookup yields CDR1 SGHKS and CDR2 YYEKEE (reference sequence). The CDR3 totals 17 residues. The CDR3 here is CASSLHPQSSYNSPLHF. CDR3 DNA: TGTGCCAGCAGCTTGCACCCACAGAGCTCCTATAATTCACCCCTCCACTTT.

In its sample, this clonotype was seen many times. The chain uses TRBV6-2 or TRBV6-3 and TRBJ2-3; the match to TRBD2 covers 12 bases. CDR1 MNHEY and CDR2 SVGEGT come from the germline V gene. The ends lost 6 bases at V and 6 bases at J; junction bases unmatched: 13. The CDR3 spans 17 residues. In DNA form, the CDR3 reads TGTGCCAGCAGCCCCTACCGGACTAGCGGGACATCTGATACGCAGTATTTT. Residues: CASSPYRTSGTSDTQYF.

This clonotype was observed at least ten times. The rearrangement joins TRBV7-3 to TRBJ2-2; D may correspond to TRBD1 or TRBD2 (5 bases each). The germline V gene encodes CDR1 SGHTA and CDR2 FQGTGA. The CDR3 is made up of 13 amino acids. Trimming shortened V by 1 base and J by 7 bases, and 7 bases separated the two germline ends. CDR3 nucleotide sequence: TGTGCCAGCAGCTTAAGGGGGTTCGGGGAGCTGTTTTTT. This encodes CASSLRGFGELFF. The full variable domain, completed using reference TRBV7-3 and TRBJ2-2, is GAGVSQTPSNKVTEKGKYVELRCDPISGHTALYWYRQSLGQGPEFLIYFQGTGAADDSGLPNDRFFAVRPEGSVSTLKIQRTERGDSAVYLCASSLRGFGELFFGEGSRLTVL.

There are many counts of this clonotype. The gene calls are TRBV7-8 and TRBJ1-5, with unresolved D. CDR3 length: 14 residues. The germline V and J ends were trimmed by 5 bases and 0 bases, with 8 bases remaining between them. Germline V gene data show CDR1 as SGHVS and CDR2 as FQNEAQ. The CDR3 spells CASSPAYSNQPQHF. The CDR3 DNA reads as TGTGCCAGCAGCCCTGCCTATAGCAATCAGCCCCAGCATTTT.

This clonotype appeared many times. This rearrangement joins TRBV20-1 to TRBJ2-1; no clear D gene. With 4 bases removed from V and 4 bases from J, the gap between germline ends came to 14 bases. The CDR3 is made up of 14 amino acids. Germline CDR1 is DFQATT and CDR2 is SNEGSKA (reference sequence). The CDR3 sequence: CSAIQINGYNEQFF. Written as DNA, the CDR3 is TGCAGTGCTATCCAGATTAACGGATACAATGAGCAGTTCTTC.

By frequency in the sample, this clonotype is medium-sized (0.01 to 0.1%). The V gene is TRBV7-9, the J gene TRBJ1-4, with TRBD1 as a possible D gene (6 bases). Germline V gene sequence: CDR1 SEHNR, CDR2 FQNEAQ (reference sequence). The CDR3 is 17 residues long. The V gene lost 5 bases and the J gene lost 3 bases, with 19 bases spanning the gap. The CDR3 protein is CASSPWGLGEANEKLFF. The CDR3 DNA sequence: TGTGCCAGCAGCCCGTGGGGGCTCGGAGAGGCTAATGAAAAACTGTTTTTT. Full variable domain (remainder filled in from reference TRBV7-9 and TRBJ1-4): DTGVSQNPRHKITKRGQNVTFRCDPISEHNRLYWYRQTLGQGPEFLTYFQNEAQLEKSRLLSDRFSAERPKGSFSTLEIQRTEQGDSAMYLCASSPWGLGEANEKLFFGSGTQLSVL.

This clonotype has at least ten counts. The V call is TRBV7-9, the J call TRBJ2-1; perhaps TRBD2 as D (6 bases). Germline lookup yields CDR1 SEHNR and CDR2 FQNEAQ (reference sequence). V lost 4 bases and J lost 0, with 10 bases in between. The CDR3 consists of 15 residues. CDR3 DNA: TGTGCCAGCAGCTCGCTAGCGAGCTCCTACAATGAGCAGTTCTTC. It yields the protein CASSSLASSYNEQFF.

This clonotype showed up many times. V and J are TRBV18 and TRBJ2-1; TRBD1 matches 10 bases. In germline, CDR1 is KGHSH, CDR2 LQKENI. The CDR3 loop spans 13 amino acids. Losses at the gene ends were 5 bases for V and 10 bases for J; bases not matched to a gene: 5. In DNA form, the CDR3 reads TGTGCCAGCTCAGGACAGGGGGTCGTCGAGCAGTTCTTC. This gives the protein CASSGQGVVEQFF.